This T cell receptor (beta chain) was recovered during a study of tumor-infiltrating lymphocytes in primary liver carcinoma. It was from about 19-30 mg of unsorted bulk tissue that RNA and DNA were co-extracted. The V end lost 1 base, the J end lost 0 bases, and 8 bases lay between the germline ends. Germline lookup yields CDR1 LNHDA and CDR2 SQIVND (reference sequence). The CDR3 is 15 amino acids. The researchers produced TCR beta cDNA from about 510 ng total RNA with a constant-region primer. ARM-PCR, slightly modified, supplied the TCR beta libraries through three nested multiplex PCR rounds. The opening two PCR rounds, around 9 cycles each, paired TRBV1-TRBV30 forward primers with a C-beta reverse primer. From the multiplex PCR reads, TCRdb called clonotypes with MiXCR, one entry per CDR3 protein. The sample includes approximately 92,000 distinct CDR3 sequences, just under 70% seen only once; the top ten take around 25%.

Sample: tumor-adjacent normal liver tissue. The TCR comes from a middle-aged man with primary liver carcinoma and hepatitis B virus infection. The chain recombines TRBV19 with TRBJ2-3; D remains unclear. The DNA for the CDR3 is TGTGCCAGTAGTATAGTCCGATCTAGCACAGATACGCAGTATTTT. Translated: CASSIVRSSTDTQYF.